The T cell receptor (beta chain) under discussion was sequenced for a study of blood T cell repertoires in COVID-19. Study-wide context: Sites across the United States, Italy and Spain contributed samples from acute and convalescent COVID-19. Sources were T cells, B-cell-depleted T cells, or PBMCs; the material itself was cDNA or gDNA.

This CDR3 has 17 amino acids. V lost 3 bases and J lost 2, with 15 bases in between. Germline CDR1 is SGHNT and CDR2 is YYREEE (reference sequence). As processed by the authors: How many nucleated cells were present was estimated from reference gene primer amplification. Assay: immunoSEQ multiplex PCR; the TCRdb copy retains only in-frame clones and omits some. The DNA gave D and trimming, while V, J and clone size come from that table. The table shows 70,000 to 80,000 clones, with 75% to 90% occurring only once. This clone was recorded a few times. This rearrangement joins TRBV5-4 to TRBJ1-6; possibly TRBD1 for D (6 bases). Sequencing was carried out using peripheral blood. This TCR was recovered from a human donor in a cohort sampled during active COVID-19. CDR3 in amino acids: CASSYAGTLPYNSPLHF. The CDR3 DNA sequence: TGTGCCAGCAGCTACGCCGGGACACTTCCCTATAATTCACCCCTCCACTTT.